A single sample is the source of the 32 T cell receptor beta chains below, sequenced in a study of technical replicates of blood from a few donors. Some clones are missing from TCRdb's copy, which holds only in-frame ones; the method was immunoSEQ multiplex PCR. The sample consists of fewer than 60,000 clones, 92% of them appearing once. The specimen was PBMCs. These receptors came from a human donor in good health. Some clones in this sample may be carry-over from other donors' samples.

The genes are TRBV5-6 and TRBJ2-7, with a weak D call TRBD1 (5 bases). Germline assignment: CDR1 SGHDT and CDR2 YYEEEE. CDR3 length equals 14 residues. V lost 4 bases and J lost 1, with 12 bases in between. CDR3 nucleotides: TGTGCCAGCAGCCCGACAGTTGTATCCTACGAGCAGTACTTC. Translated, it gives CASSPTVVSYEQYF.

The CDR3 coding sequence is TGTGCCAGCAGTTTATCGGGACTCGGTTCACCCCTCCACTTT. Its protein is CASSLSGLGSPLHF. V is TRBV27 and J is TRBJ1-6; D perhaps matches TRBD1 (5 bases). Germline-derived CDR1 and CDR2 are MNHEY and SMNVEV (reference sequence). The CDR3 has 14 amino acids. With 0 bases removed from V and 9 bases from J, the gap between germline ends came to 9 bases.

This chain connects TRBV6-4 to TRBJ2-3; D remains unclear. The CDR3 sequence is 13 residues long. Germline lookup yields CDR1 MRHNA and CDR2 SNTAGT. V was trimmed by 3 bases and J by 5 bases, leaving 9 bases between them. Written as DNA, the CDR3 is TGTGCCAGCAGTGAGCGAGAGCGAGATACGCAGTATTTT. Its protein product is CASSERERDTQYF.

The CDR3 spells CASSTITGTGWETQYF. CDR3 nucleotide sequence: TGTGCCAGCAGTACAATAACCGGGACAGGGTGGGAGACCCAGTACTTC. The V and J genes are TRBV9 and TRBJ2-5; 9 bases fit TRBD1. V shed 5 bases and J 5 bases; nucleotides not matched to a gene: 13. CDR3 size: 16 residues. The V gene's germline CDR1 is SGDLS and CDR2 YYNGEE. Full variable domain (rest looked up from reference TRBV9 and TRBJ2-5): DSGVTQTPKHLITATGQRVTLRCSPRSGDLSVYWYQQSLDQGLQFLIQYYNGEERAKGNILERFSAQQFPDLHSELNLSSLELGDSALYFCASSTITGTGWETQYFGPGTRLLVL.

Notes on this clone: Other DNA sequences in this specimen translate into the identical CDR3. The genes are TRBV5-1 and TRBJ2-1; 8 bases map to TRBD1. The germline V gene has CDR1 SGHRS and CDR2 YFSETQ. This CDR3 has 14 residues. The trim removed 1 base at V and 3 bases at J, leaving 0 bases unmatched. The CDR3 nucleotides are TGCGCCAGCAGCTTGACAGGGGGCTACAATGAGCAGTTCTTC. It codes for CASSLTGGYNEQFF.

The chain joins TRBV21-1 to TRBJ1-4; the table's D call TRBD1 went unverified against the DNA. TRBV21-1 is flagged as a pseudogene. The CDR3 loop spans 16 amino acids. The CDR3 DNA reads as TGTGCCAGCAGCAAACACAGGGGGACAACTAATGAAAAACTGTTTTTT. This sequence encodes CASSKHRGTTNEKLFF.

This chain uses TRBV6-5 with TRBJ2-7, with TRBD2 identical over 10 bases. V lost 6 bases to trimming and J lost 0 bases; unmatched junction nucleotides: 5. This CDR3 has 15 amino acids. Germline V CDR1 and CDR2: MNHEY, SVGAGI. As DNA, the CDR3 is TGTGCCAGCAGCCTAGGACTAGCGGACTCCTACGAGCAGTACTTC. The encoded protein is CASSLGLADSYEQYF.

The CDR3 protein is CASSEAGGTGGINYGYTF. DNA for the CDR3: TGTGCCAGCAGTGAAGCAGGCGGGACAGGGGGAATCAACTATGGCTACACCTTC. The rearrangement joins TRBV6-1 to TRBJ1-2, with 11 bases matching TRBD1. This CDR3 has 18 amino acids. The V gene's germline CDR1 is MNHNS and CDR2 SASEGT. J lost 2 bases, V lost 0 bases, and 8 bases had no gene match.

The chain is built from TRBV6-1 and TRBJ1-5; D not certain. The germline gives CDR1 MNHNS, CDR2 SASEGT. The length of the CDR3 is 13 residues. The CDR3 DNA follows: TGTGCTTCTACAGACCAGAGCAATCAGCCCCAGCATTTT. Amino acids: CASTDQSNQPQHF.

The chain employs TRBV7-3 and TRBJ2-2; TRBD2 matches 13 bases. Trimming at V came to 3 bases and at J to 2 bases, leaving 0 bases not matched to a gene. The CDR3 runs 16 residues. From germline, CDR1 is SGHTA and CDR2 FQGTGA. Here the CDR3 DNA reads TGTGCCAGCAGCTTGGGACTAGCGGGAAACACCGGGGAGCTGTTTTTT. Encoded protein: CASSLGLAGNTGELFF. The variable domain in full, completed from reference TRBV7-3 and TRBJ2-2, reads GAGVSQTPSNKVTEKGKYVELRCDPISGHTALYWYRQSLGQGPEFLIYFQGTGAADDSGLPNDRFFAVRPEGSVSTLKIQRTERGDSAVYLCASSLGLAGNTGELFFGEGSRLTVL.

The V call is TRBV6-5, the J call TRBJ2-3; 14 positions agree with TRBD2. Germline CDR1 and CDR2: MNHEY and SVGAGI. The junction had 8 bases not matched to a gene; V was cut back by 7 bases and J by 8 bases. This CDR3 has 15 amino acids. CDR3 bases: TGTGCCAGCACACTGACTAGCGGGAGGGCTGGTACGCAGTATTTT. Translation gives CASTLTSGRAGTQYF.

The chain recombines TRBV4-1 with TRBJ2-7, with 8 bases aligning to TRBD1. The CDR3 covers 16 residues. The V gene end was trimmed by 0 bases and the J gene end by 0 bases; junction bases not matched to a gene: 4. CDR1 and CDR2 (germline): MGHRA, YSYEKL. The CDR3 protein is CASSQETGTGSYEQYF. CDR3 coding DNA: TGCGCCAGCAGCCAAGAAACCGGGACAGGCTCCTACGAGCAGTACTTC.

This chain connects TRBV19 to TRBJ2-7, with TRBD2 matching over 8 bases. The ends lost 5 bases at V and 0 bases at J; junction bases unmatched: 9. Germline loops: CDR1 LNHDA, CDR2 SQIVND (reference sequence). The length of the CDR3 is 16 residues. The CDR3 region is CASSPGSSGVSYEQYF. The CDR3 bases are TGTGCCAGTAGTCCAGGAAGTAGCGGGGTCTCCTACGAGCAGTACTTC.

The chain employs TRBV5-1 and TRBJ2-2; TRBD2 matches at 8 bases. The V gene's germline CDR1 is SGHRS and CDR2 YFSETQ. CDR3 length: 15 residues. V was clipped by 6 bases and J by 1 base; unmatched bases: 5. CDR3 protein: CASNGGELNTGELFF. In DNA form, the CDR3 reads TGCGCCAGCAACGGGGGGGAACTGAACACCGGGGAGCTGTTTTTT.

The rearrangement uses TRBV15 and TRBJ1-2; 9 positions match TRBD1. Germline CDR1 and CDR2: LNHNV and YYDKDF (reference sequence). With 1 base clipped from V and 4 bases from J, the junction kept 7 bases outside the gene matches. There are 16 residues in the CDR3. The CDR3 protein is CATSRAGQGPAYGYTF. As DNA, the CDR3 is TGTGCCACCAGCAGAGCCGGACAGGGGCCGGCCTATGGCTACACCTTC.

The chain uses TRBV4-1 and TRBJ1-1; D remains unclear. The CDR3 contains 14 residues. CDR1 is MGHRA and CDR2 is YSYEKL in the germline V gene. V was pared by 3 bases and J by 0 bases, with 8 bases between. CDR3 nucleotide sequence: TGCGCCAGCAGCCACCCAAAAATGAACACTGAAGCTTTCTTT. Protein sequence: CASSHPKMNTEAFF.

CDR3 protein: CASSSGTPRSGYYNSPLHF. CDR3 nucleotides: TGTGCCAGCAGTTCCGGGACTCCCCGCTCGGGCTACTATAATTCACCCCTCCACTTT. The chain combines TRBV7-2 with TRBJ1-6, with D tentatively TRBD1 (5 bases). Germline CDR1 is SGHTA and CDR2 is FQGNSA. The length of the CDR3 is 19 residues. Deletions cut 6 bases from V and 3 bases from J, with 24 bases between.

The chain joins TRBV6-5 to TRBJ2-2; TRBD1 matches 10 bases. The germline CDR1 and CDR2 sequences are MNHEY and SVGAGI. The CDR3 is made up of 15 amino acids. V dropped 7 bases and J dropped 6; count of bases not matched to a gene: 8. The CDR3 bases are TGTGCCAGCACCGATTGGGACAGGGGTTCCGGGGAGCTGTTTTTT. Translating it yields CASTDWDRGSGELFF.

This rearrangement joins TRBV5-4 to TRBJ1-2; no definite D call. CDR1 and CDR2 (germline): SGHNT, YYREEE (reference sequence). The V and J ends lost 3 bases and 0 bases respectively, with 15 bases between them. The CDR3 loop spans 16 amino acids. As DNA, the CDR3 is TGTGCCAGCAGCTCAGACCCAGGTTATACTAACTATGGCTACACCTTC. Translating it yields CASSSDPGYTNYGYTF.

The chain joins TRBV4-1 to TRBJ1-6; 9 nucleotides line up with TRBD1. The CDR3 totals 15 residues. V was pared by 4 bases and J by 9 bases, with 7 bases of the junction left unmatched. The germline gives CDR1 MGHRA, CDR2 YSYEKL. CDR3 protein: CASSPGDRDSSPLHF. As DNA, the CDR3 is TGCGCCAGCAGCCCCGGGGACAGGGATTCTTCACCCCTCCACTTT.

This clone appeared a single time. The chain joins TRBV5-1 to TRBJ2-5, with 8 positions matching TRBD1. The germline V gene encodes CDR1 SGHRS and CDR2 YFSETQ. The CDR3 is 15 residues long. The V segment lost 1 base and the J segment 5 bases; nucleotides outside the gene matches: 7. This chain's CDR3 is CASSLLGQGEETQYF. As DNA, the CDR3 is TGCGCCAGCAGCTTGCTAGGACAGGGAGAGGAGACCCAGTACTTC.

The genes are TRBV10-2 and TRBJ2-7; 10 nucleotides agree with TRBD2. CDR3 length: 15 residues. Germline V lookup: CDR1 WSHSY, CDR2 SAAADI. The V gene end was trimmed by 7 bases and the J gene end by 2 bases; junction bases not matched to a gene: 8. CDR3 sequence (DNA): TGCGCCAGCATACCGGGACTAGCGCACCCCTACGAGCAGTACTTC. This translates into CASIPGLAHPYEQYF.

This sequence joins TRBV9 and TRBJ2-1; TRBD2 matches at 10 bases. V shed 0 bases and J 7 bases; nucleotides not matched to a gene: 7. This CDR3 spans 16 amino acids. Germline V gene sequence: CDR1 SGDLS, CDR2 YYNGEE. In nucleotides, the CDR3 is TGTGCCAGCAGCGTAGGGGGGACTAGCGCTAAAAATGAGCAGTTCTTC. Its translation is CASSVGGTSAKNEQFF.

The rearrangement uses TRBV2 and TRBJ2-2; D is undetermined. The germline V gene encodes CDR1 SNHLY and CDR2 FYNNEI. The ends were cut back, 4 bases at V and 7 bases at J, with 10 bases in the middle. The CDR3 is 13 residues long. The CDR3 DNA follows: TGTGCCAGCAGTGCCAACAGAAACGGGGAGCTGTTTTTT. Its translation is CASSANRNGELFF.

The chain uses TRBV6-5 and TRBJ1-1; possibly TRBD1 for D (5 bases). The germline gives CDR1 MNHEY, CDR2 SVGAGI. V shed 2 bases and J shed 0 bases, with 10 bases lying between them. The CDR3 contains 15 residues. CDR3 in amino acids: CASSYRGLLNTEAFF. The DNA of the CDR3 is TGTGCCAGCAGTTACAGGGGCTTGTTGAACACTGAAGCTTTCTTT.

The CDR3 loop is CASSETSSYNSPLHF. The DNA of the CDR3 is TGCGCCAGCAGCGAGACAAGCTCCTATAATTCACCCCTCCACTTT. This chain joins TRBV5-1 and TRBJ1-6; no firm D call. The CDR3 spans 15 residues. In germline, CDR1 is SGHRS, CDR2 YFSETQ. V lost 4 bases and J lost 0, with 8 bases in between.

The V gene is TRBV5-6, the J gene TRBJ1-2, with 8 bases identical to TRBD1. In germline, CDR1 is SGHDT, CDR2 YYEEEE. This CDR3 is 14 amino acids long. V gave up 4 bases and J gave up 2 bases; unmatched junction bases: 4. The CDR3 DNA reads as TGTGCCAGCAGCCGGGACAGGAGAAACTATGGCTACACCTTC. The encoded protein is CASSRDRRNYGYTF.

V and J are TRBV18 and TRBJ2-5, with 8 positions matching TRBD1. CDR3 length equals 17 residues. V dropped 4 bases and J dropped 5; count of bases not matched to a gene: 15. From germline, CDR1 is KGHSH and CDR2 LQKENI. Here the CDR3 DNA reads TGTGCCAGCTCACAACGCCGTAGCGACAGGGGTGTGGAGACCCAGTACTTC. It yields the protein CASSQRRSDRGVETQYF.

The V and J genes are TRBV10-3 and TRBJ1-5; no firm D call. The CDR3 covers 15 residues. The V end lost 5 bases, the J end lost 2 bases, and 13 bases lay between the germline ends. Germline V lookup: CDR1 ENHRY, CDR2 SYGVKD. CDR3 coding DNA: TGTGCCATCAGTTCCTTGTCCGGAGGCAATCAGCCCCAGCATTTT. It translates to CAISSLSGGNQPQHF.

The chain has TRBV10-3 and TRBJ1-3, with 8 bases aligning to TRBD1. The CDR3 length is 16 residues. V trimming: 6 bases; J trimming: 0 bases; junction bases outside the gene matches: 7. Germline V CDR1 and CDR2: ENHRY, SYGVKD. The CDR3 protein is CAIRAGQAISGNTIYF. For the CDR3, the DNA is TGTGCCATCAGAGCGGGACAGGCGATCTCTGGAAACACCATATATTTT.

The chain joins TRBV19 to TRBJ1-5, with 9 bases identical to TRBD1. Germline V gives CDR1 LNHDA, CDR2 SQIVND (reference sequence). This CDR3 has 16 amino acids. The ends lost 5 bases at V and 6 bases at J; junction bases unmatched: 11. In DNA, the CDR3 is TGTGCCAGTAGTGTAAATCCGGGACAGGGCCCTCAGCCCCAGCATTTT. It is translated as CASSVNPGQGPQPQHF.

J is TRBJ1-5 and V is TRBV4-1; D is perhaps TRBD1 (5 bases). Germline V gene lookup returns CDR1 MGHRA and CDR2 YSYEKL. Trimming removed 5 bases from V and 1 base from J, with 12 bases in between. The length of the CDR3 is 15 residues. This CDR3 reads CASSSGGESNQPQHF. The CDR3 DNA reads as TGCGCCAGCAGCTCCGGGGGAGAGAGCAATCAGCCCCAGCATTTT.